This is a list of T cell receptor beta chains from one sample in a study of blood T cell repertoires in COVID-19. Assay: immunoSEQ multiplex PCR; the TCRdb copy retains only in-frame clones and omits some. The sample yields more than 250,000 clones, approximately 85% seen once. Sequenced material: peripheral blood. The receptor source for this set is a man aged 50-59 years with active or convalescent COVID-19. CDR3s include the opening cysteine and the closing phenylalanine or tryptophan. The order of the fields is CDR3 length, D gene, J gene, V gene, clone size, CDR3 protein, CDR3 DNA. D genes are given only for firm matches. The size entry is marked missing in some rows and otherwise reads once, few, many or a size class.

>16|TRBD2|TRBJ2-7|TRBV11-2|-
CASSPLAGALKGEQYF
TGTGCCAGCAGCCCGCTAGCGGGAGCCCTAAAGGGGGAGCAGTACTTC
>13|-|TRBJ2-7|TRBV6-2/TRBV6-3|-
CASSPYPAGEQYF
TGTGCCAGCAGCCCCTATCCCGCCGGGGAGCAGTACTTC
>17|-|TRBJ2-1|TRBV5-1|-
CASSLNPQSPHYNEQFF
TGCGCCAGCAGCTTGAACCCGCAGTCCCCTCACTACAATGAGCAGTTCTTC
>16|-|TRBJ1-1|TRBV27|-
CASSSAGGSLYTEAFF
TGTGCCAGCAGTTCCGCGGGTGGCTCCCTATACACTGAAGCTTTCTTT
>18|-|TRBJ1-2|TRBV18|-
CASSPGHPQNPVGYGYTF
TGTGCCAGCTCGCCCGGACATCCTCAGAACCCGGTCGGTTATGGCTACACCTTC
>15|-|TRBJ2-1|TRBV5-1|-
CASSFGSLSYNEQFF
TGCGCCAGCAGCTTCGGGAGTCTGTCCTACAATGAGCAGTTCTTC
>12|-|TRBJ1-1|TRBV18|-
CASSSQGTEAFF
TGTGCCAGCTCATCCCAGGGGACTGAAGCTTTCTTT
>15|-|TRBJ2-7|TRBV2|-
CASSGAGRDPYEQYF
TGTGCCAGCAGTGGTGCAGGGCGGGACCCCTACGAGCAGTACTTC
>16|TRBD2|TRBJ2-1|TRBV6-5|-
CASSYSALTSGNEQFF
TGTGCCAGCAGTTACTCGGCTCTGACTAGCGGTAATGAGCAGTTCTTC
>13|-|TRBJ2-3|TRBV11-3|-
CASSSTGGDTQYF
TGTGCCAGCAGCTCGACCGGGGGAGATACGCAGTATTTT
>12|TRBD1|TRBJ1-1|TRBV5-6|-
CASSLGQGEAFF
TGTGCCAGCAGCTTGGGACAGGGTGAAGCTTTCTTT
>16|-|TRBJ2-1|TRBV6-4|-
CASSLRGSGDPDEQFF
TGTGCCAGCAGTCTCCGGGGCTCGGGGGATCCGGATGAGCAGTTCTTC
>20|-|TRBJ1-1|TRBV3-1/TRBV3-2|once
CASSQVGQLLTTKMNTEAFF
TGTGCCAGCAGCCAAGTGGGGCAGTTATTAACTACAAAAATGAACACTGAAGCTTTCTTT
>16|TRBD1|TRBJ2-4|TRBV16|-
CASRQSGTGGRNIQYF
TGTGCCAGCAGACAAAGTGGGACAGGGGGCCGAAACATTCAGTACTTC
>15|-|TRBJ1-6|TRBV5-6|-
CASSLARPYNSPLHF
TGTGCCAGCAGCCTGGCGCGGCCCTATAATTCACCCCTCCACTTT
>13|-|TRBJ1-2|TRBV12-3/TRBV12-4|few
CASSLQGYHGYTF
TGTGCCAGCAGTTTACAGGGGTACCATGGCTACACCTTC
>15|TRBD1|TRBJ1-2|TRBV19|-
CASKRTGDSNYGYTF
TGTGCCAGTAAAAGAACAGGGGATTCTAACTATGGCTACACCTTC
>16|-|TRBJ2-1|TRBV11-2|-
CASSLWTGEAYNEQFF
TGTGCCAGCAGCTTATGGACGGGAGAGGCCTACAATGAGCAGTTCTTC
>13|-|TRBJ2-3|TRBV7-9|-
CASSLDGAGSAYF
TGTGCCAGCAGCTTAGATGGGGCGGGGAGTGCGTATTTT
>12|TRBD1|TRBJ2-7|TRBV29-1|-
CSVRQGNYEQYF
TGCAGCGTTCGACAGGGGAACTACGAGCAGTACTTC